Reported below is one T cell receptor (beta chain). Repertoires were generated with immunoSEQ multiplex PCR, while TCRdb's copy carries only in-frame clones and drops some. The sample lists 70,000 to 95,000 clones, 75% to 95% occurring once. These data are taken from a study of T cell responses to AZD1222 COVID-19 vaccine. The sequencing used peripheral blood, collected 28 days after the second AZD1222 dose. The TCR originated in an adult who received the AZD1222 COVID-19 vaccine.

CDR3: CASSLTGGQRGEKLFF. CDR3 sequence (DNA): TGCGCCAGCAGCTTGACAGGGGGCCAGAGGGGTGAAAAACTGTTTTTT. The chain combines TRBV5-1 with TRBJ1-4; 9 bases are shared with TRBD1. Germline V gene lookup returns CDR1 SGHRS and CDR2 YFSETQ. With 1 base clipped from V and 7 bases from J, the junction kept 8 bases outside the gene matches. This CDR3 has 16 amino acids.